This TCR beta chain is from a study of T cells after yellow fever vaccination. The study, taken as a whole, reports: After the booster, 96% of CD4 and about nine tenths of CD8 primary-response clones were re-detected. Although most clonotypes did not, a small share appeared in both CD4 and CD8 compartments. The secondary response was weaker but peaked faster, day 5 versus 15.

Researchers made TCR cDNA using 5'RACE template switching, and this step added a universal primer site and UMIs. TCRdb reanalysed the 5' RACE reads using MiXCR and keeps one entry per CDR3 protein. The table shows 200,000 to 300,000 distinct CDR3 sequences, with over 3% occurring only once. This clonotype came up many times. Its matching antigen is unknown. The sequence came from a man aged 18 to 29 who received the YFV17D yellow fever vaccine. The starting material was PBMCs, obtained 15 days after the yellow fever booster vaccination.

The CDR3: CASSFRDGYTF. As DNA, the CDR3 is TGTGCCAGCAGCTTTCGGGATGGCTACACCTTC. This chain uses TRBV11-2 with TRBJ1-2; D gene uncertain. Deletions cut 3 bases from V and 6 bases from J, with 5 bases between. The CDR3 runs to 11 residues. Germline V lookup: CDR1 SGHAT, CDR2 FQNNGV.